This T cell receptor beta chain appears in the sequencing data of a study of siplizumab effects on memory and regulatory T cells. Per-sample assaying covered roughly 10^5 TCR templates. The repertoire was sequenced with immunoSEQ multiplex PCR; TCRdb's copy has only in-frame clones and lacks some. This table has around 94,000 clones, 80% to 95% appearing once. The material sequenced was CD4+ T cells sorted from blood. The sequence was collected from a human donor in good health.

CDR3: CAIRGLTGPTDTQYF. DNA of the CDR3: TGTGCCATCAGGGGATTGACAGGGCCAACAGATACGCAGTATTTT. The genes are TRBV10-3 and TRBJ2-3, with 7 bases fitting TRBD1. Unmatched junction bases numbered 9, after V lost 6 bases and J lost 3 bases. Germline V CDR1 and CDR2: ENHRY, SYGVKD. This CDR3 spans 15 amino acids.